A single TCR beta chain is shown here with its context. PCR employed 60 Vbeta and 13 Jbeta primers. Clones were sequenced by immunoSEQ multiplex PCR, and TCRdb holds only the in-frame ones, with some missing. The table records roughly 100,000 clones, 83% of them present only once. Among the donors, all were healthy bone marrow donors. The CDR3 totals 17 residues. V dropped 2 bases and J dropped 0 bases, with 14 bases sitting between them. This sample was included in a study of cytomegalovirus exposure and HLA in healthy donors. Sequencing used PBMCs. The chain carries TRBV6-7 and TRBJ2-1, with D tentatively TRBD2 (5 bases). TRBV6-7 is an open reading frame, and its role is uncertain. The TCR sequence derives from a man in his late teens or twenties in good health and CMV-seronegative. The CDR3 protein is CASSYTSGGSSYNEQFF. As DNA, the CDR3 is TGTGCCAGCAGTTACACGAGCGGAGGAAGCTCCTACAATGAGCAGTTCTTC.